A single sample is the source of the 13 T cell receptor beta chains below, sequenced in a study of blood T cell repertoires in COVID-19. Data came from immunoSEQ multiplex PCR; TCRdb stores just in-frame clones and leaves some out. The sample contains 250,000 to 300,000 clones, approximately 91% of which appear only once. The sample comprised PBMCs or T cells enriched from blood (not recorded which). The receptors derive from a woman between 40 and 50 years old with acute COVID-19.

This chain connects TRBV21-1 to TRBJ2-2; the table's D call of TRBD2 was not tested on the DNA. TRBV21-1 is marked as a pseudogene. This CDR3 comprises 17 residues. In nucleotides, the CDR3 is TGTGCCAGCAGCAAAGATAGCGGGGCTCTACACACCGGGGAGCTGTTTTTT. Amino acid sequence: CASSKDSGALHTGELFF.

This clone was detected ten times or more. V gene TRBV18 combines with J gene TRBJ2-6, with TRBD1 identical over 8 bases. V was clipped by 3 bases and J by 0 bases; unmatched bases: 1. Germline CDR1 reads KGHSH; CDR2 reads LQKENI. The CDR3 contains 16 residues. The CDR3 sequence: CASSPGTGSGANVLTF. The CDR3 coding sequence is TGTGCCAGCTCACCGGGGACAGGCTCTGGGGCCAACGTCCTGACTTTC. Complete variable domain (other parts from reference TRBV18 and TRBJ2-6): NAGVMQNPRHLVRRRGQEARLRCSPMKGHSHVYWYRQLPEEGLKFMVYLQKENIIDESGMPKERFSAEFPKEGPSILRIQQVVRGDSAAYFCASSPGTGSGANVLTFGAGSRLTVL.

The chain joins TRBV19 to TRBJ1-2; possibly TRBD1 for D (6 bases). Germline V gives CDR1 LNHDA, CDR2 SQIVND (reference sequence). The CDR3 contains 13 residues. Trimming pared 3 bases from V and 8 bases from J, leaving 13 bases between. CDR3 DNA: TGTGCCAGTAGTATCACAGGGAAGGACGGCTACACCTTC. Amino acids: CASSITGKDGYTF.

The chain joins TRBV27 to TRBJ1-4; D possibly corresponds to TRBD1 (5 bases). The CDR3 contains 15 residues. Germline loops: CDR1 MNHEY, CDR2 SMNVEV (reference sequence). The germline V and J ends were trimmed by 5 bases and 7 bases, with 17 bases remaining between them. CDR3 sequence (DNA): TGTGCCAGCAGTGAGCCCGGGGGAGGGATTGAAAAACTGTTTTTT. Translating it yields CASSEPGGGIEKLFF.

This chain links TRBV3-1 (or the pseudogene TRBV3-2) with TRBJ2-7, with 7 nucleotides matching TRBD1. There are 15 residues in the CDR3. V lost 4 bases to trimming and J lost 7 bases; unmatched junction nucleotides: 13. Germline V CDR1 and CDR2: LGHDT, YNNKEL (reference sequence). In DNA, the CDR3 is TGTGCCAGCAGCCCCCCACAGGGGCGGGCTGAAGAGCAGTACTTC. Its protein product is CASSPPQGRAEEQYF.

The J gene is TRBJ1-6, the V gene TRBV27; a possible D gene is TRBD1 (5 bases). In germline, CDR1 is MNHEY, CDR2 SMNVEV (reference sequence). The CDR3 is made up of 14 amino acids. The V gene lost 6 bases and the J gene lost 7 bases, with 13 bases spanning the gap. The CDR3 reads CASSPGWQNSPLHF. The CDR3 DNA is TGTGCCAGCAGCCCAGGGTGGCAGAATTCACCCCTCCACTTT.

In its sample, this clone was seen once. This rearrangement joins TRBV29-1 to TRBJ2-5, with D possibly TRBD1 on 6 matching bases. The CDR3 runs to 16 residues. Germline V gene lookup returns CDR1 SQVTM and CDR2 ANQGSEA. The V gene lost 3 bases and the J gene lost 4 bases, with 21 bases spanning the gap. The CDR3 coding sequence is TGCAGCGTTGAGAGGGGGACACTCACCGTGGGAGAGACCCAGTACTTC. It codes for CSVERGTLTVGETQYF.

Here the CDR3 reads CASSLVGQTNEKLFF. In DNA form, the CDR3 reads TGTGCCAGCAGCTTAGTTGGTCAGACTAATGAAAAACTGTTTTTT. The chain uses TRBV7-2 and TRBJ1-4, with no clear D. The V end was cut by 1 base, the J end by 2 bases, with 8 bases between. The germline V gene encodes CDR1 SGHTA and CDR2 FQGNSA. The CDR3 contains 15 residues.

J is TRBJ2-5 and V is TRBV15; 10 bases are a match to TRBD2. The germline CDR1 and CDR2 sequences are LNHNV and YYDKDF (reference sequence). V was pared by 1 base and J by 5 bases, with 1 base of the junction left unmatched. The CDR3 loop spans 14 amino acids. The DNA for the CDR3 is TGTGCCACCAGCAGAGGTAGCGGGAGGGAGACCCAGTACTTC. Translation gives CATSRGSGRETQYF.

This chain uses TRBV5-4 with TRBJ2-2; 9 bases fit TRBD1. The CDR3 runs 15 residues. The ends lost 4 bases at V and 4 bases at J; junction bases unmatched: 5. The germline V gene encodes CDR1 SGHNT and CDR2 YYREEE (reference sequence). The CDR3 DNA follows: TGTGCCAGCAGCCTCGGGACAGGGCCCACCGGGGAGCTGTTTTTT. It is translated as CASSLGTGPTGELFF.

The rearrangement links TRBV30 to TRBJ1-1, with 7 bases matching TRBD1. The J segment lost 0 bases and the V segment lost 2 bases, leaving 6 bases of the junction unmatched. This CDR3 is 15 amino acids long. The germline CDR1 and CDR2 sequences are GTSNPN and SVGIG (reference sequence). The CDR3: CAWSKTGSMNTEAFF. The CDR3 DNA is TGTGCCTGGAGTAAGACAGGGTCCATGAACACTGAAGCTTTCTTT.

The genes are TRBV7-8 and TRBJ2-7; 8 bases line up with TRBD2. Germline values: CDR1 SGHVS, CDR2 FQNEAQ. The CDR3 has 14 residues. V was pared by 2 bases and J by 2 bases, with 2 bases of the junction left unmatched. The CDR3 spells CASSLTSGPYEQYF. Written as DNA, the CDR3 is TGTGCCAGCAGCTTAACTAGCGGCCCCTACGAGCAGTACTTC.

The chain joins TRBV3-1 (or the pseudogene TRBV3-2) to TRBJ1-6; TRBD1 matches at 8 bases. Per the germline V gene, CDR1 is LGHDT and CDR2 is YNNKEL (reference sequence). The V and J ends lost 3 bases and 7 bases, in that order; junction bases with no gene match: 5. The CDR3 length is 15 residues. The CDR3 DNA reads TGTGCCAGCAGCCATAGGGACAGGAAGAATTCACCCCTCCACTTT. The encoded protein is CASSHRDRKNSPLHF.